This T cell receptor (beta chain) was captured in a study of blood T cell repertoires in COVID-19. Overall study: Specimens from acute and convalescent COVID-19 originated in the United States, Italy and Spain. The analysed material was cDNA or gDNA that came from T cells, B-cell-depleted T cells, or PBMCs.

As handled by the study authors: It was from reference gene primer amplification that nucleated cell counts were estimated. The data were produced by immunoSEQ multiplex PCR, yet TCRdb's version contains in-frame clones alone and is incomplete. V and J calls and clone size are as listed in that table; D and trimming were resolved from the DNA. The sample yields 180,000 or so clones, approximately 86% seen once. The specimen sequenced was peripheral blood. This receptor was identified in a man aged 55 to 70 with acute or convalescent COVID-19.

CDR3 in DNA: TGCGCCAGCAGCTTGGAGCCTAGCGGGCCTGCCTACGAGCAGTACTTC. It codes for CASSLEPSGPAYEQYF. The V gene is TRBV5-1, the J gene TRBJ2-7, with 8 nucleotides matching TRBD2. The CDR3 runs 16 residues. CDR1 is SGHRS and CDR2 is YFSETQ in the germline V gene. With V trimmed by 0 bases and J by 2 bases, 7 bases remained unmatched.